This passage covers 16 T cell receptor beta chains from one sample sequenced in a study of blood T cells in healthy people across ages. Sample-barcoded 5' priming and a J-beta primer mix drove a second PCR of about 7 to 12 cycles. TCRdb used MiXCR to reprocess the 5' RACE reads, holding one entry per CDR3 protein. This sample has 850,000 to 1,300,000 distinct CDR3 sequences; roughly 45% occur once, and the top ten carry 15% to 20%. The sample consisted of blood. All receptors derive from a woman aged 55-75 years in good health.

The chain recombines TRBV12-3 or TRBV12-4 with TRBJ2-1; weak D call: TRBD2 (5 bases). Trimming took 3 bases from V and 4 from J, leaving 16 bases between them. The CDR3 loop spans 16 amino acids. CDR3 in DNA: TGTGCCAGCAGTTTTTCCTTCGGGGAACCTTACAATGAGCAGTTCTTC. It codes for CASSFSFGEPYNEQFF.

This clonotype was found a few times. The CDR3 loop reads CASSSRNNEQFF. For the CDR3, the DNA is TGTGCCAGCAGCTCCCGGAACAATGAGCAGTTCTTC. The chain joins TRBV3-1 to TRBJ2-1; D not certain. The CDR3 is made up of 12 amino acids. CDR1 and CDR2 from the germline V gene are LGHDT and YNNKEL (reference sequence). V dropped 5 bases and J dropped 5 bases, with 7 bases sitting between them.

The chain links TRBV6-6 to TRBJ2-1; maybe TRBD2 (5 bases). Per the germline V gene, CDR1 is MNHNY and CDR2 is SVGAGI (reference sequence). V was trimmed by 6 bases and J by 3 bases, leaving 15 bases between them. The CDR3 consists of 15 residues. DNA for the CDR3: TGTGCCAGCAGGGCAATCAGCGAGGGCTACAATGAGCAGTTCTTC. Its protein is CASRAISEGYNEQFF.

The table lists this clonotype with a few counts. The V and J genes are TRBV5-1 and TRBJ2-6; D tentatively fits TRBD1 or TRBD2 (5 bases each). The CDR3 runs to 17 residues. Trimming removed 4 bases from V and 4 bases from J, with 18 bases in between. Germline CDR1 SGHRS, CDR2 YFSETQ. The CDR3 DNA reads TGCGCCAGCAGCGCAACCGGGACGTCGTCAGGGGCCAACGTCCTGACTTTC. This encodes CASSATGTSSGANVLTF.

The chain recombines TRBV27 with TRBJ2-1; 11 bases fit TRBD2. V lost 11 bases to trimming and J lost 2 bases; unmatched junction nucleotides: 11. The CDR3 is 16 amino acids. Germline assignment: CDR1 MNHEY and CDR2 SMNVEV (reference sequence). Here the CDR3 DNA reads TGTGCCTGCGGTGGGACTAGCGGACAAACCTACAATGAGCAGTTCTTC. This translates into CACGGTSGQTYNEQFF.

The sample holds a few counts of this clonotype. The chain uses TRBV3-1 and TRBJ1-2, with D unresolved. The CDR3 sequence is 16 residues long. Germline loops: CDR1 LGHDT, CDR2 YNNKEL (reference sequence). Trimming cost V 4 bases and J 0 bases, with 15 bases left between them. The CDR3 region is CASSRGRLSANYGYTF. Here the CDR3 DNA reads TGTGCCAGCAGCCGCGGAAGACTCTCAGCTAACTATGGCTACACCTTC.

This sequence joins TRBV7-8 and TRBJ2-1, with 12 bases identical to TRBD2. Per germline, CDR1 SGHVS and CDR2 FQNEAQ. V was pared by 1 base and J by 7 bases, with 5 bases of the junction left unmatched. This CDR3 has 16 residues. Here the CDR3 DNA reads TGTGCCAGCAGCTTAGGGGCAGGACTAGCGGGGAATGAGCAGTTCTTC. It is translated as CASSLGAGLAGNEQFF.

V is TRBV4-1 and J is TRBJ2-3; TRBD2 aligns across 7 bases. CDR3 length equals 15 residues. J lost 6 bases, V lost 1 base, and 7 bases had no gene match. Germline CDR1 is MGHRA and CDR2 is YSYEKL. The CDR3 reads CASSQGGGSVDTQYF. The CDR3 nucleotides read TGCGCCAGCAGCCAAGGGGGAGGGAGTGTTGATACGCAGTATTTT.

This clonotype was observed a few times. The V gene is TRBV13, the J gene TRBJ2-2; D unclear. The V and J ends lost 3 bases and 3 bases respectively, with 2 bases between them. Looked up from germline, CDR1 is PRHDT and CDR2 is FYEKMQ (reference sequence). The CDR3 contains 12 residues. The DNA for the CDR3 is TGTGCCAGCAGCTTTCACACCGGGGAGCTGTTTTTT. It is translated as CASSFHTGELFF.

This chain links TRBV4-1 with TRBJ2-3; TRBD2 matches 14 bases. With 3 bases clipped from V and 6 bases from J, the junction kept 5 bases outside the gene matches. Germline V gene sequence: CDR1 MGHRA, CDR2 YSYEKL. The CDR3 extends over 16 amino acids. The CDR3 is CASSHGLAGGLDTQYF. CDR3 DNA sequence: TGCGCCAGCAGCCACGGACTAGCGGGAGGTCTTGATACGCAGTATTTT.

A word on this clonotype: A clone one base away is much larger, so this may be a read error. The chain couples TRBV7-2 to TRBJ1-2; 7 positions match TRBD1. CDR3 length: 15 residues. CDR1 and CDR2 from the germline V gene are SGHTA and FQGNSA. Trimming removed 5 bases from V and 0 bases from J; junction bases left unmatched: 6. The CDR3 nucleotides are TGTGCCAGCAGCGACAGGGAGGGAACTAACTATGGCTACACCTTC. Translation: CASSDREGTNYGYTF.

This clonotype appeared a few times. The chain links TRBV4-1 to TRBJ1-2; TRBD1 is a possible D gene (5 bases). Between the trimmed V and J ends, which lost 0 bases and 6 bases, there was a span of 20 bases. Germline-derived CDR1 and CDR2 are MGHRA and YSYEKL. The CDR3 runs 17 residues. This CDR3 reads CASSQDWVQGGRDGYTF. CDR3 coding DNA: TGCGCCAGCAGCCAAGATTGGGTGCAGGGAGGAAGAGATGGCTACACCTTC.

This clonotype was recorded only once. V and J are TRBV28 and TRBJ2-1, with 9 bases aligning to TRBD1. Germline V lookup: CDR1 MDHEN, CDR2 SYDVKM. The ends lost 4 bases at V and 5 bases at J; junction bases unmatched: 6. This CDR3 spans 15 amino acids. CDR3 in amino acids: CASSSGTGLDNEQFF. In nucleotides, the CDR3 is TGTGCCAGCAGTTCCGGGACAGGGTTGGACAATGAGCAGTTCTTC. The variable domain in full, with the rest retrieved from reference TRBV28 and TRBJ2-1, is DVKVTQSSRYLVKRTGEKVFLECVQDMDHENMFWYRQDPGLGLRLIYFSYDVKMKEKGDIPEGYSVSREKKERFSLILESASTNQTSMYLCASSSGTGLDNEQFFGPGTRLTVL.

The rearrangement uses TRBV9 and TRBJ2-5, with D possibly called TRBD1 or TRBD2 (6 bases each). The germline CDR1 and CDR2 sequences are SGDLS and YYNGEE. The CDR3 has 15 amino acids. Trimming removed 0 bases from V and 5 bases from J, with 14 bases in between. This CDR3 is CASSVEGGGGETQYF. The CDR3 DNA reads TGTGCCAGCAGCGTAGAAGGAGGGGGTGGGGAGACCCAGTACTTC.

The genes are TRBV5-1 and TRBJ2-7; 12 nucleotides match TRBD2. CDR1 and CDR2 (germline): SGHRS, YFSETQ. After removal of 0 bases from V and 6 bases from J, the junction contained 4 bases not matched to a gene. There are 15 residues in the CDR3. Here the CDR3 DNA reads TGCGCCAGCAGCTTGGGACTAGCGGGAGTAAGCGAGCAGTACTTC. Its translation is CASSLGLAGVSEQYF.

This clonotype came up a few times. CDR3 sequence: CATSRRDRGKIWANVLTF. The CDR3 DNA reads as TGTGCCACCAGCCGACGGGACAGAGGGAAAATCTGGGCCAACGTCCTGACTTTC. The chain combines TRBV15 with TRBJ2-6; TRBD1 aligns across 7 bases. V shed 5 bases and J 5 bases; nucleotides not matched to a gene: 15. The CDR3 totals 18 residues. Germline CDR1 and CDR2: LNHNV and YYDKDF (reference sequence).